Listed here are 27 T cell receptor beta chains from one sample, sequenced in a study of blood T cells in healthy people across ages. A second PCR of 7 to 11 cycles used a sample-barcoded 5' primer and a J-beta primer mix. TCRdb fed the 5' RACE reads into MiXCR, producing one record per CDR3 protein. The table lists approximately 810,000 distinct CDR3 sequences, less than 35% of them singletons. The sequenced material came from blood. All receptors come from a woman aged 80 or older in good health.

The J gene is TRBJ1-5, the V gene TRBV2, with D possibly being TRBD1 (6 bases). Germline V CDR1 and CDR2: SNHLY, FYNNEI. The CDR3 sequence is 16 residues long. Trimming shortened V by 2 bases and J by 1 base, and 12 bases separated the two germline ends. The CDR3 region has the DNA TGTGCCAGCAGTGAACAGGGGTGGGGGAGCAATCAGCCCCAGCATTTT. Its translation is CASSEQGWGSNQPQHF.

This clonotype has a count of ten or more. This chain connects TRBV10-3 to TRBJ2-3; the D gene could be TRBD1 or TRBD2 (5 bases each). The V end was cut by 6 bases, the J end by 4 bases, with 14 bases between. The germline gives CDR1 ENHRY, CDR2 SYGVKD. The CDR3 spans 14 residues. The CDR3 coding sequence is TGTGCCATCAGCGACCTGGGACCGGCAGATACGCAGTATTTT. Protein product: CAISDLGPADTQYF.

The chain links TRBV7-2 to TRBJ2-7; unclear D gene. The CDR3 is 13 residues long. From germline, CDR1 is SGHTA and CDR2 FQGNSA. V lost 2 bases and J 6 bases, leaving 11 bases between the germline ends. The CDR3, as DNA: TGTGCCAGCAGCTTATCTCAGGTAAGCGAGCAGTACTTC. Amino acids: CASSLSQVSEQYF.

A word on this clonotype: At one of its ends the junction is not consistent with the germline gene, which may arise from a read error. The chain couples TRBV7-2 to TRBJ1-6; 7 nucleotides line up with TRBD1. Germline values: CDR1 SGHTA, CDR2 FQGNSA. The CDR3 is made up of 14 amino acids. CDR3 amino acids: CASSWGTESSPRHF. For the CDR3, the DNA is TGTGCCAGCAGCTGGGGGACAGAAAGTTCACCCCGCCACTTT.

This clonotype was seen many times. This chain links TRBV3-1 with TRBJ1-1; the D is unclear. Germline CDR1 LGHDT, CDR2 YNNKEL (reference sequence). V was cut by 1 base and J by 5 bases, with 14 bases left in between. This CDR3 contains 15 residues. The CDR3 here is CASSQAYTLPTEAFF. The CDR3 nucleotides read TGTGCCAGCAGCCAAGCGTACACCTTACCGACTGAAGCTTTCTTT.

J is TRBJ2-5 and V is TRBV19; D tentatively fits TRBD1 or TRBD2 (5 bases each). This CDR3 has 11 amino acids. The germline V and J ends were trimmed by 2 bases and 9 bases, with 7 bases remaining between them. Germline V CDR1 and CDR2: LNHDA, SQIVND (reference sequence). The CDR3 protein is CASSIQGAQYF. CDR3 DNA: TGTGCCAGTAGTATACAGGGAGCCCAGTACTTC.

The chain is built from TRBV7-2 and TRBJ1-5, with D hard to call. Germline-derived CDR1 and CDR2 are SGHTA and FQGNSA. Trimming pared 7 bases from V and 3 bases from J, leaving 10 bases between. The CDR3 has 13 residues. The CDR3 here is CASTLHPNQPQHF. In nucleotides, the CDR3 is TGTGCCAGCACCCTCCATCCCAATCAGCCCCAGCATTTT. The variable domain in full, with the rest retrieved from reference TRBV7-2 and TRBJ1-5, is GAGVSQSPSNKVTEKGKDVELRCDPISGHTALYWYRQSLGQGLEFLIYFQGNSAPDKSGLPSDRFSAERTGGSVSTLTIQRTQQEDSAVYLCASTLHPNQPQHFGDGTRLSIL.

Of note for this clonotype: Because it lacks the conserved phenylalanine or tryptophan at the end, this CDR3 is likely a read error. The J gene is TRBJ2-5, the V gene TRBV10-1; either TRBD1 or TRBD2 may supply D (5 bases each). The DNA end favors TRBJ2-7, so the J call may be wrong. CDR1 and CDR2 (germline): WNHNN, SYGVQD (reference sequence). CDR3 size: 16 residues. The CDR3 is CASSDDRDGSSYEQYL. DNA for the CDR3: TGCGCCAGCAGTGATGACCGGGACGGTAGCTCCTACGAGCAGTACTTA.

This clonotype was counted ten times or more. The V call is TRBV18, the J call TRBJ2-1; D unresolved. The length of the CDR3 is 17 residues. Trimming removed 2 bases from V and 0 bases from J, with 14 bases in between. Germline V gene data show CDR1 as KGHSH and CDR2 as LQKENI. As DNA, the CDR3 is TGTGCCAGCTCACCAAGGGCGCCGAAGACCTCCTACAATGAGCAGTTCTTC. Its protein product is CASSPRAPKTSYNEQFF.

This clonotype was picked up many times. V and J are TRBV7-8 and TRBJ2-5; 12 nucleotides match TRBD2. This CDR3 comprises 19 residues. Germline CDR1 and CDR2: SGHVS and FQNEAQ. J was trimmed by 7 bases and V by 2 bases; bases with no gene match: 17. CDR3 DNA sequence: TGTGCCAGCAGCTTATTCCCCGGGACTAGCGGGCCCCCAAGTGGGACCCAGTACTTC. Translated, it gives CASSLFPGTSGPPSGTQYF.

The table lists this clonotype with a few counts. A much bigger clone sits one base away, suggesting this may be a read error. The V call is TRBV6-1, the J call TRBJ2-1, with 13 positions matching TRBD2. The J call may not be correct, given that the DNA end is closer to TRBJ2-7. The CDR3 is 18 residues long. Germline assignment: CDR1 MNHNS and CDR2 SASEGT. In DNA form, the CDR3 reads TGTGCCAGCAGTCCAGGGACTAGCGGGGTCGGCTCCTACAATGAGCAGTACTTC. Translating gives CASSPGTSGVGSYNEQYF.

This clonotype was seen repeatedly, ten times or more. V gene TRBV6-6 combines with J gene TRBJ1-2, with D perhaps matching TRBD1 (5 bases). The CDR3 spans 14 residues. The germline V gene has CDR1 MNHNY and CDR2 SVGAGI (reference sequence). Trimming removed 6 bases from V and 7 bases from J, with 18 bases in between. For the CDR3, the DNA is TGTGCCAGCAGGCCGACGGCAGGGATTAGTGGCTACACCTTC. The encoded protein is CASRPTAGISGYTF.

The rearrangement links TRBV7-3 to TRBJ2-5; weak D call: TRBD2 (6 bases). Germline V gene lookup returns CDR1 SGHTA and CDR2 FQGTGA. The CDR3 covers 14 residues. V was shortened by 0 bases and J by 5 bases, with 10 bases between the two germline ends. CDR3 sequence (DNA): TGTGCCAGCAGCTTAACCCCTAGCGTGGAGACCCAGTACTTC. Its translation is CASSLTPSVETQYF. The full variable domain, in which reference TRBV7-3 and TRBJ2-5 provide the parts outside the CDR3, is GAGVSQTPSNKVTEKGKYVELRCDPISGHTALYWYRQSLGQGPEFLIYFQGTGAADDSGLPNDRFFAVRPEGSVSTLKIQRTERGDSAVYLCASSLTPSVETQYFGPGTRLLVL.

This clonotype was detected only a few times. The J gene is TRBJ1-4, the V gene TRBV7-2; D is unclear. Deletions cut 6 bases from V and 3 bases from J, with 17 bases between. Germline V gene data show CDR1 as SGHTA and CDR2 as FQGNSA. This CDR3 region has 16 residues. The CDR3 DNA reads TGTGCCAGCAGAAGGACCGGACGGGCTGCTAATGAAAAACTGTTTTTT. Its translation: CASRRTGRAANEKLFF.

This clonotype was picked up many times. The V gene is TRBV29-1, the J gene TRBJ2-1, with 7 bases that match TRBD2. This CDR3 comprises 14 residues. V trimming: 6 bases; J trimming: 4 bases; junction bases outside the gene matches: 9. Per germline, CDR1 SQVTM and CDR2 ANQGSEA. This CDR3 reads CSVGGRGSYNEQFF. CDR3 DNA: TGCAGCGTCGGCGGGAGAGGGTCTTACAATGAGCAGTTCTTC.

This clonotype was observed many times. V is TRBV20-1 and J is TRBJ1-2; D ambiguous. Germline V CDR1 and CDR2: DFQATT, SNEGSKA (reference sequence). The CDR3 loop spans 12 amino acids. V lost 0 bases to trimming and J lost 4 bases, with 6 bases between them. The CDR3 here is CSARDTGYGYTF. In DNA form, the CDR3 reads TGCAGTGCTAGAGATACCGGCTATGGCTACACCTTC.

As concerns this clonotype: This sequence may be a read error, since a much larger clone differs from it by one base. The V gene is TRBV2, the J gene TRBJ2-5, with 10 bases aligning to TRBD2. The DNA matches TRBJ2-4 better at its end, which makes the J call doubtful. The germline gives CDR1 SNHLY, CDR2 FYNNEI. The CDR3 is made up of 16 amino acids. CDR3 nucleotides: TGTGCCAGCAATATTTCGAGCGGGGGGGTCAAAAACATTCAGTACTTC. Translated, it gives CASNISSGGVKNIQYF.

The rearrangement joins TRBV25-1 to TRBJ1-5; TRBD1 is a possible D gene (6 bases). The CDR3 spans 13 residues. Trimming left V 6 bases short and J 6 bases short, with 12 bases between. CDR1 is MGHDK, CDR2 SYGVNS, per germline. The chain's CDR3 is CASRGQFSQPQHF. In DNA, the CDR3 is TGTGCCAGCAGAGGACAGTTCAGTCAGCCCCAGCATTTT.

The V and J genes are TRBV6-2 or TRBV6-3 and TRBJ1-1; 10 bases match TRBD1. Looked up from germline, CDR1 is MNHEY and CDR2 is SVGEGT. V shed 7 bases and J 4 bases; nucleotides not matched to a gene: 9. The CDR3 extends over 15 amino acids. CDR3 sequence (DNA): TGTGCCAGCACCACCTCCGGGACAGGGGCCACTGAAGCTTTCTTT. This gives the protein CASTTSGTGATEAFF.

In regard to this clonotype: A much bigger clone sits one base away, suggesting this may be a read error. The rearrangement uses TRBV20-1 and TRBJ2-3, with TRBD2 matching over 8 bases. V shed 8 bases and J 6 bases; nucleotides not matched to a gene: 13. CDR1 and CDR2 from the germline V gene are DFQATT and SNEGSKA (reference sequence). CDR3 length: 14 amino acids. The CDR3 spells CSTVRGGPKDTQYF. The CDR3 DNA sequence: TGCAGTACTGTTCGCGGGGGGCCCAAGGATACGCAGTATTTT.

This clonotype was picked up one time. The chain uses TRBV6-6 and TRBJ1-5; 12 nucleotides agree with TRBD1. The CDR3 runs 16 residues. J was trimmed by 4 bases and V by 5 bases; bases with no gene match: 6. Per germline, CDR1 MNHNY and CDR2 SVGAGI (reference sequence). The CDR3 sequence is CASSPRDRGLNQPQHF. CDR3 nucleotide sequence: TGTGCCAGCAGTCCCCGGGACAGGGGGCTGAATCAGCCCCAGCATTTT.

Note on this clonotype: A clone one base away is much larger, so this may be a read error. The CDR3 here is CASRLTELYGYTF. CDR3 in DNA: TGTGCCAGCAGGTTAACAGAATTGTATGGCTACACCTTC. V is TRBV28 and J is TRBJ1-2; D ambiguous. This CDR3 is built from 13 residues. V dropped 6 bases and J dropped 5 bases, with 13 bases sitting between them. The germline CDR1 and CDR2 sequences are MDHEN and SYDVKM.

The sample holds one count of this clonotype. The rearrangement links TRBV12-3 or TRBV12-4 to TRBJ1-1; 7 positions match TRBD1. The CDR3 is 13 residues long. V lost 4 bases, J lost 4 bases, and 3 bases stayed unmatched. CDR3 amino acids: CASSYRDSTEAFF. CDR3 nucleotides: TGTGCCAGCAGTTACCGGGACAGCACTGAAGCTTTCTTT.

The sample holds many counts of this clonotype. This chain connects TRBV6-6 to TRBJ2-6; 7 bases match TRBD1. The V gene end was trimmed by 6 bases and the J gene end by 1 base; junction bases not matched to a gene: 12. Germline V gene lookup returns CDR1 MNHNY and CDR2 SVGAGI (reference sequence). The CDR3 totals 18 residues. The CDR3 sequence: CASRRQGGRHSGANVLTF. CDR3 bases: TGTGCCAGCAGACGACAGGGTGGACGCCATTCTGGGGCCAACGTCCTGACTTTC.

The CDR3 loop is CASSQELLAGRPSYNEQFF. DNA of the CDR3: TGCGCCAGCAGCCAAGAGCTCCTAGCGGGGCGCCCCTCCTACAATGAGCAGTTCTTC. V usage is TRBV4-3 and J usage is TRBJ2-1; the match to TRBD2 covers 9 bases. Trimming took 0 bases from V and 0 from J; bases not matched to a gene: 9. This CDR3 has 19 residues. Germline CDR1 reads LGHNA; CDR2 reads YSLEER.

Comments on this clonotype: This may arise from a read error, as a much more abundant clone is one base away. The chain links TRBV6-5 to TRBJ1-5; D is uncertain. CDR3 length equals 13 residues. Germline V CDR1 and CDR2: MNHEY, SVGAGI. The DNA of the CDR3 is TGTGCCTGCAGCGAGTATAGCAATCAGCCCCAGCATTTT. Residues: CACSEYSNQPQHF.

The chain is built from TRBV6-5 and TRBJ1-5, with D possibly matching TRBD1 (5 bases). V was cut by 6 bases and J by 5 bases, with 11 bases left in between. This CDR3 has 13 amino acids. Germline V gene sequence: CDR1 MNHEY, CDR2 SVGAGI. CDR3 residues: CASRVTADQPQHF. The CDR3 nucleotides are TGTGCCAGCAGGGTGACAGCAGATCAGCCCCAGCATTTT.